Here is one TCR beta chain with its context. Its antigen remains unidentified. Qualities for individual bases were not recorded, and no much larger clone is one base off. Sequences MNHNY (CDR1) and SVGAGI (CDR2) are obtained from the germline V gene (reference sequence). Including the terminal cysteine and phenylalanine, the CDR3 comprises 14 residues. The only DNA kept is the CDR3, 42 bases in frame from the first base. The junction shows trimming of 6 bases on V and 4 bases on J, and the gene matches do not reach 4 bases of it. The source of the sample is a study of cytomegalovirus exposure and HLA in healthy donors (dated by TCRdb to 2016 to 2017). A note on the overall study: An earlier analysis of 587 of the donors reported about 300 Gb of sequence data and approximately 120 million unique TCR beta sequences obtained from roughly 180 million T cells. An early release covering just under 650 HLA-typed donors comprised around 300 gigabases of sequencing data and around 85 million unique TCR sequences. The genetic ancestry cluster associated with self-reported Caucasian donors included over 80% of the 398 genotyped donors. The study aimed to test whether signatures of past pathogen exposure could be identified by cataloging public T cell receptors. The study used immunosequencing to profile the T cell repertoires of hundreds of subjects and linked those repertoires to cytomegalovirus serostatus. A separate validation cohort of approximately 120 different subjects was used in addition to the approximately 700-subject first cohort. To predict cytomegalovirus infection status, the study brought together high-throughput TCR immunosequencing, statistical association of individual TCRs with disease status, and machine learning. A later analysis re-examined previously published TCR beta repertoires from roughly 720 donors and added high-resolution HLA genotyping to investigate patterns of TCR occurrence. In the later analysis, no new phenotypic data were used to find candidate immune exposures; instead, reliance was placed on TCR beta sequences and their occurrence across donors. An earlier analysis of 587 of the donors used high-throughput TCR beta sequencing to judge whether each TCR beta V gene segment behaved as functional or pseudogenic. Alongside the repertoire data, information on donor age, sex, ethnicity and CMV serostatus was compiled. In a later genetic analysis, genome-wide SNP genotypes for about three fifths of the roughly 670 donors were used, and that subset was treated as a discovery cohort. All discovery cohort repertoires had been generated on a single sequencing platform. HLA typing included class I and class II loci at four-digit resolution. The number of donors typed differed by locus, with roughly 629-640 for A, B, C, DRB1 and DQB1, about 500 for DQA1, some 570 for DPA1, and some 440 for DPB1. Five DR-DQ haplotypes were treated as single units for association and clustering because of strong linkage in the cohort. Across approximately 400 genotyped donors of the cohort, an average of about 240,000 unique TCR beta nucleotide sequences per donor were sequenced, and approximately 19% of those sequences were non-productive.

The library came from the immunoSEQ multiplex PCR assay. The multiplex PCR relied on a mix of 60 forward primers for TCR Vbeta segments and 13 reverse primers for TCR Jbeta segments. The CDR3 region of rearranged TCR beta genes was amplified from genomic DNA by a multiplex PCR assay. Amplified TCR beta libraries were sequenced as 87-base-pair reads on the Illumina HiSeq System. In the authors' own workflow: A later analysis tallied 75 million to 95 million unique TCR beta chains across the roughly 610 repertoires, and approximately 12 million of those chains were shared by two or more donors. To remove PCR and sequencing errors, raw reads were error-corrected and collapsed into unique sequences using a nearest-neighbor algorithm that merged closely related sequences. To assign V, D and J gene segments, CDR3 sequences were aligned to IMGT reference sequences. For a sequence to be retained, a match of at least six nucleotides was required to both a V gene segment and a J gene segment. Rearrangements were classified as productive when the CDR3 lacked stop codons and remained in frame with V and J, and all other rearrangements were classified as non-productive. CDR3 was defined by IMGT convention, running from the second conserved V-encoded cysteine to the conserved J-encoded phenylalanine. Sequences without an unambiguous match to a single V gene segment were excluded from the earlier analysis of 450 to 650 of the donors. An earlier analysis of about 600 of the donors called V segments functional above 56.7% productive rearrangements and segregating when the between-donor standard deviation exceeded 5%. A statistical classification framework was built for diagnosing cytomegalovirus status from the catalog of TCR beta chain sequences. In a later analysis, TCR nucleotide sequences were compared against IMGT/GENE-DB human TR gene sequences so that V and J genes could be assigned. In a later analysis, CDR3 sequences and most-parsimonious VDJ recombination scenarios were assigned using the TCRdist pipeline. A later analysis defined each TCR beta chain by its CDR3 amino acid sequence plus V-gene family, and excluded reads lacking a unique V-gene family. In a later analysis, approximately 640 highly shared, low-generation-probability nucleotide sequences were removed to address suspected cross-contamination and a sequencing artifact. In a later analysis, a clonal expansion index was calculated for each public chain from normalized within-repertoire ranks of inferred template counts. In a later analysis, generation probabilities were computed with a VDJ recombination model fitted to out-of-frame rearrangements, and the resulting probabilities were checked against IGoR. Hypergeometric tests were used in a later analysis to score TCR-TCR, TCR-HLA and TCR-CMV co-occurrence, with a repertoire-size bias correction applied to the TCR pairs. To estimate false discovery rates, a later analysis permuted the HLA or CMV assignments 20 times. A later analysis grouped co-occurring TCRs with DBSCAN, adding TCRdist sequence similarity when clustering within HLA-allele-positive subsets. Repertoires with fewer than 30,000 or more than 120,000 public chains were left out of co-occurrence clustering, as were about five repertoires with anomalous nucleotide sharing. This is the immuneACCESS table as TCRdb keeps it, with only in-frame sequences that have V and J called. A part of the clones is gone; compared with another copy, unresolved V genes explain less than half, and the rest is unexplained. D and trimming were read from the DNA, whereas the V and J calls and clone size are those reported in that table. For this sample the table gives fewer than 200,000 clones, of which 80% to 90% were detected only once. The ten largest clones capture 13% of the sample.

In total, roughly 710 healthy bone marrow donors made up the cohort. At the time of sampling, all cohort members were nominally healthy, though unrecorded immune exposures were likely present. The donor tested CMV seronegative, placing the donor among the 300 to 450 seronegative members of the cohort. A peripheral blood sample was provided by each donor, and peripheral blood mononuclear cells were used for TCR beta sequencing. The Qiagen DNeasy Blood Extraction Kit was used to extract genomic DNA from the blood cell samples. Findings and caveats that apply to the study as a whole: At a false discovery rate of 0.05, a later analysis linked 16,000 or so TCR beta sequences to specific HLA alleles. In an earlier analysis of approximately 590 of the donors, most TCR beta V segments were observed in productive rearrangements about 87% or about 30% of the time, broadly matching IMGT annotations. Linkage disequilibrium might explain the correlated functional status among segregating V segments, but an unknown experimental factor could not be excluded. It was suggested by the authors that the approach could potentially be generalized to other disease states and immunological phenotypes. For the cohort, immune exposure information was limited to CMV serostatus. Strong co-occurrence of HLA alleles, especially DR and DQ, made assigning TCR associations to individual alleles difficult. V-gene and J-gene trimming of TCR beta chains was associated with a missense DCLRE1C variant in a later genetic analysis, and the association was replicated in an independent cohort. The earlier analysis of a few hundred of the donors excluded over 15 rarely observed V segments, including chromosome 9 orphons, because counts were too low. Because HLA typing was missing for some donors at each locus, association tests included only the typed subset. The 87-base-pair reads could not distinguish some IMGT-functional V segments, including TRBV6-2 and TRBV6-3, so those segments were excluded. According to a later analysis, TCR association rates differed among HLA loci, with DRB1 alleles showing the most associated TCRs and HLA-C alleles showing the fewest. This cohort had only TCR beta chains sequenced, and the lack of alpha or paired-chain data limited which features could be detected. A later analysis found that most CMV-associated TCR beta chains appeared HLA-restricted, with HLA associations seemingly driven largely by CMV exposure. A later analysis found that HLA-associated TCR beta chains were more clonally expanded and had lower generation probabilities than equally common non-associated chains. A further reported finding was that TCR beta sequences accurately predicted the HLA-A and HLA-B alleles for most subjects in the first cohort. Most TCR sequences were seen in very few donors, while some public TCRs were found in many individuals. The study listed 150 to 200 TCR beta chains as associated with cytomegalovirus. In both the original and validation cohorts, the classifier was reported to diagnose cytomegalovirus status with high specificity and sensitivity. Several of the top co-occurrence clusters appeared to be linked to parvovirus B19, influenza, CMV and Epstein-Barr virus, according to a later analysis. A later genetic analysis reported fewer N-insertions in productive TCRs among donors in an Asian-associated ancestry cluster than the roughly 720-donor mean. In vitro tests confirmed that a few of the cytomegalovirus-associated TCR beta chains recognize cytomegalovirus antigens. The sequencing pipeline was judged likely to have produced a cluster of highly shared sequence variants as a technical artifact. Roughly uniform sequencing depth across donors was assumed in presence/absence analyses, although this assumption may not hold.

The specimen was PBMCs. Recombination connected TRBV6-6 to TRBJ1-4; TRBD1 fits 8 bases in the junction. This receptor was taken from a woman aged 45 to 65 in good health and CMV-seronegative. Read as DNA, the sequence is TGTGCCAGCAGGTGGACAGGGAATAATGAAAAACTGTTTTTT. It codes for CASRWTGNNEKLFF.